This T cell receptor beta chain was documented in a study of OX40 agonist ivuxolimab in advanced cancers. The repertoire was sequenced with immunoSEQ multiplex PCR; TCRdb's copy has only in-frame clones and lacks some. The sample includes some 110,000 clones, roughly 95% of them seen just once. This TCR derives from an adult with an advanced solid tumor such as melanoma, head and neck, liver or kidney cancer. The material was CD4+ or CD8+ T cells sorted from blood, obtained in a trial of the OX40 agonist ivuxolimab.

CDR3 bases: TGTGCCAGCAGAAAAGAGGGGGCTACGTATGGCTACACCTTC. Translating it yields CASRKEGATYGYTF. This chain links TRBV6-6 with TRBJ1-2; 7 nucleotides align to TRBD1. The V segment lost 6 bases and the J segment 5 bases; nucleotides outside the gene matches: 9. Germline V gives CDR1 MNHNY, CDR2 SVGAGI (reference sequence). CDR3 length: 14 amino acids.